This TCR beta chain was recovered during a study of cytomegalovirus exposure and HLA in healthy donors (TCRdb year 2017). About the study as a whole: An earlier analysis of around 600 of the donors reported more than 250 Gb of sequence data and approximately 110 million unique TCR beta sequences from 150 million to 200 million T cells. An early release that covered some 640 HLA-typed donors contained 300 to 350 gigabases of sequencing data and about 84 million unique TCR sequences. Of the 398 genotyped donors, about 80% fell in the genetic ancestry cluster associated with self-reported Caucasian donors. The aim of the study was to test whether cataloging public T cell receptors could identify signatures of past pathogen exposure. Using immunosequencing, the study profiled T cell repertoires from 500 to 800 subjects and related those repertoires to cytomegalovirus serostatus. In addition to the first cohort of 666 subjects, a separate validation cohort of 130 or so different subjects was used. To predict cytomegalovirus infection status, the study brought together high-throughput TCR immunosequencing, statistical association of individual TCRs with disease status, and machine learning. A later analysis re-analyzed previously published TCR beta repertoires from 666 donors and added high-resolution HLA genotyping to study TCR occurrence patterns. In the later analysis, no new phenotypic data were used to find candidate immune exposures; instead, reliance was placed on TCR beta sequences and their occurrence across donors. In an earlier analysis of 587 of the donors, high-throughput TCR beta sequencing was used to judge whether each TCR beta V gene segment behaved as functional or pseudogenic. Donor age, sex, ethnicity and CMV serostatus were compiled together with the repertoire data. A later genetic analysis used genome-wide SNP genotypes for about three fifths of the 666 donors, treating that subset as a discovery cohort. Every discovery cohort repertoire had been produced on one sequencing platform. Class I and class II HLA loci were covered by the typing at four-digit resolution. Typing coverage varied by locus: about 620-630 donors for A, B, C, DRB1 and DQB1; some 520 for DQA1; over 600 for DPA1; about 450 for DPB1. A handful of DR-DQ haplotypes were handled as single units for association and clustering because linkage in the cohort was strong. Among about 360 genotyped donors of the cohort, an average of roughly 240,000 unique TCR beta nucleotide sequences were sequenced per donor, roughly 18% of them non-productive. Here is what the overall study found, with its caveats: A cluster of highly shared sequence variants was judged likely to be a technical artifact of the sequencing pipeline. Because HLA typing was unavailable for some donors at each locus, only the typed subset was used in association tests. According to a later analysis, parvovirus B19, influenza, CMV and Epstein-Barr virus appeared linked to several top co-occurrence clusters. In an earlier analysis of approximately 600 of the donors, most TCR beta V segments were observed in productive rearrangements about 90% or about 30% of the time, broadly matching IMGT annotations. A further reported finding was that TCR beta sequences accurately predicted the HLA-A and HLA-B alleles for most subjects in the first cohort. Most TCR sequences were seen in very few donors, while some public TCRs were found in many individuals. This cohort had only TCR beta chains sequenced, and the lack of alpha or paired-chain data limited which features could be detected. Some IMGT-functional V segments, including TRBV6-2 and TRBV6-3, could not be told apart with the 87-base-pair reads, so those segments were excluded. Cytomegalovirus status was reported to be diagnosed by the classifier with high specificity and sensitivity in both the original and validation cohorts. Correlated functional status among segregating V segments might be attributable to linkage disequilibrium, but an unknown experimental factor could not be ruled out. In a later genetic analysis, fewer N-insertions in productive TCRs were reported among donors in an Asian-associated ancestry cluster than the roughly 700-donor mean. Strong co-occurrence of HLA alleles, especially DR and DQ, made assigning TCR associations to individual alleles difficult. In a later genetic analysis, a missense DCLRE1C variant was associated with V-gene and J-gene trimming of TCR beta chains, and the association was replicated in an independent cohort. In a later analysis, HLA-associated TCR beta chains were found to be more clonally expanded and to have lower generation probabilities than equally common non-associated chains. According to a later analysis, most CMV-associated TCR beta chains appeared to be HLA-restricted, and the HLA associations seemed to be driven largely by CMV exposure. A later analysis found that TCR association rates varied across HLA loci, with DRB1 alleles showing the most associated TCRs and HLA-C alleles the fewest. Three of the identified cytomegalovirus-associated TCR beta chains were confirmed in vitro to be specific for cytomegalovirus antigens. The study listed approximately 160 TCR beta chains as associated with cytomegalovirus. CMV serostatus was the only immune exposure information available for the cohort. At a false discovery rate of 0.05, a later analysis linked 16,951 TCR beta sequences to specific HLA alleles. The authors suggested that the approach could potentially be generalized to other disease states and immunological phenotypes. Roughly uniform sequencing depth across donors was assumed in presence/absence analyses, although this assumption may not hold. Because counts were too low, roughly 17 rarely observed V segments, including chromosome 9 orphons, were left out of the earlier analysis of some 600 of the donors.

The CDR3 runs 16 residues from the cysteine to the phenylalanine. Only the CDR3 DNA is retained, 48 bases long and in frame from the first base. The junction carries 16 bases between V and J, which are trimmed by 7 bases and 0 bases respectively. According to the germline V gene (reference sequence), CDR1 reads SEHNR and CDR2 reads FQNEAQ. In total, over 600 healthy bone marrow donors made up the cohort. All cohort members were sampled while nominally healthy, although unrecorded immune exposures were likely present. The donor was CMV seropositive and was included in the group of approximately 300 seropositive cohort members. Every donor gave a peripheral blood sample, and the peripheral blood mononuclear cells from that sample were used for TCR beta sequencing. Genomic DNA was extracted from the blood cell samples with the Qiagen DNeasy Blood Extraction Kit. Worth noting for this clone: Its recognized antigen is unknown. No base quality values were provided; no much bigger clone lies one nucleotide off.

Library construction relied on the immunoSEQ multiplex PCR assay. A mixture of 60 forward primers for TCR Vbeta segments and 13 reverse primers for TCR Jbeta segments was used in the multiplex PCR. The CDR3 region of rearranged TCR beta genes was amplified from genomic DNA by a multiplex PCR assay. The Illumina HiSeq System was used to sequence the amplified TCR beta libraries as 87-base-pair reads. Processing in the source paper ran as follows. A later analysis tallied about 77 million unique TCR beta chains across the approximately 670 repertoires, and around 10 million of those chains were shared by two or more donors. Raw reads were error-corrected and collapsed into unique sequences with a nearest-neighbor algorithm that merged closely related sequences to remove PCR and sequencing errors. CDR3 sequences were aligned to IMGT reference sequences to assign V, D and J gene segments. Each retained sequence needed at least a six-nucleotide match to both a V gene segment and a J gene segment. A rearrangement was called productive if the CDR3 had no stop codons and remained in frame with V and J, and every other rearrangement was called non-productive. CDR3 was defined according to IMGT convention as the region running from the second conserved V-encoded cysteine to the conserved J-encoded phenylalanine. The earlier analysis of about 570 of the donors excluded any sequence lacking an unambiguous match to a single V gene segment. In an earlier analysis of approximately 610 of the donors, V segments were called functional above 56.7% productive rearrangements and were called segregating when the between-donor standard deviation exceeded 5%. To diagnose cytomegalovirus status from the catalog of TCR beta chain sequences, a statistical classification framework was built. V and J gene assignment, in a later analysis, came from comparing TCR nucleotide sequences with IMGT/GENE-DB human TR gene sequences. In a later analysis, CDR3 sequences and most-parsimonious VDJ recombination scenarios were assigned using the TCRdist pipeline. In a later analysis, every TCR beta chain was defined by the combination of its CDR3 amino acid sequence and its V-gene family, and reads without a unique V-gene family were dropped. To address suspected cross-contamination and a sequencing artifact, a later analysis removed approximately 590 highly shared, low-generation-probability nucleotide sequences. In a later analysis, a clonal expansion index for each public chain was calculated from normalized within-repertoire ranks of inferred template counts. In a later analysis, generation probabilities were computed with a VDJ recombination model fitted to out-of-frame rearrangements, and the resulting probabilities were checked against IGoR. In a later analysis, hypergeometric tests were used to score TCR-TCR, TCR-HLA and TCR-CMV co-occurrence, with a repertoire-size bias correction applied to TCR pairs. A later analysis estimated false discovery rates by permuting HLA or CMV assignments 20 times. In a later analysis, co-occurring TCRs were grouped using DBSCAN, and TCRdist sequence similarity was added for clustering within HLA-allele-positive subsets. Repertoires with fewer than 30,000 or more than 120,000 public chains were left out of co-occurrence clustering, as were a few repertoires with anomalous nucleotide sharing. TCRdb carries this immuneACCESS record with in-frame sequences only. Its versions omit some clonotypes, under half of them owing to an unresolved V gene in the studies checked, with the rest unexplained. D and trimming were read from the DNA, whereas the V and J calls and clone size are those reported in that table. The sample yields 180,000 or so clones; about three quarters were counted once. Approximately 3.7% of the sample goes to the ten largest clones.

Source material: PBMCs. The clonotype was recovered from a woman aged 55-69 years in good health and CMV-seropositive. This chain joins TRBV7-9 to TRBJ1-3; the D gene is unclear. The bases are TGTGCCAGCACCATCCCCGCCGGAGACTCTGGAAACACCATATATTTT. The encoded protein is CASTIPAGDSGNTIYF.